The 21 T cell receptor beta chains given below trace back to one sample, sequenced in a study of blood T cell repertoires in COVID-19. TCRdb's table, derived via immunoSEQ multiplex PCR, lists solely in-frame clones and lacks some. The data hold about 190,000 clones, with roughly 80% observed a single time. Material: peripheral blood. Source of these receptors: a woman aged 50 to 60 with acute or convalescent COVID-19.

About this clone itself: Germline and junction disagree at one end, which may indicate a read error. The V gene is TRBV5-8, the J gene TRBJ2-7; D is undetermined. The CDR3 consists of 8 residues. Germline CDR1 SGHTS, CDR2 YDEGEE. The CDR3 region is CASHLRDF. The DNA for the CDR3 is TGTGCCAGCCACCTCCGGGACTTC.

Only a few counts were recorded for this clone. The chain combines TRBV5-1 with TRBJ2-6; 8 bases line up with TRBD1. The CDR3 runs to 18 residues. Germline CDR1 is SGHRS and CDR2 is YFSETQ. The J segment lost 0 bases and the V segment lost 4 bases, leaving 9 bases of the junction unmatched. The CDR3 DNA reads TGCGCCAGCAGCCCCGGACAGGGTCTACGCTCTGGGGCCAACGTCCTGACTTTC. Translating it yields CASSPGQGLRSGANVLTF.

V is TRBV7-9 and J is TRBJ2-2, with TRBD1 matching over 9 bases. After removal of 8 bases from V and 4 bases from J, the junction contained 5 bases not matched to a gene. CDR1 and CDR2 from the germline V gene are SEHNR and FQNEAQ (reference sequence). The CDR3 extends over 14 amino acids. The CDR3 sequence: CASRLQGATGELFF. DNA for the CDR3: TGTGCCAGCCGCCTACAGGGGGCCACCGGGGAGCTGTTTTTT.

V and J are TRBV14 and TRBJ1-1; D may be TRBD1 (5 bases). The CDR3 contains 13 residues. The germline CDR1 and CDR2 sequences are SGHDN and FVKESK. V lost 5 bases, J lost 10 bases, and 17 bases lay in between. This CDR3 is CASSAGTTLGAFF. Here the CDR3 DNA reads TGTGCCAGCAGCGCCGGGACTACCTTGGGAGCTTTCTTT.

The V call is TRBV30, the J call TRBJ2-2; TRBD1 aligns across 8 bases. J gave up 6 bases and V 2 bases, and 8 bases lay outside the gene matches. CDR3 size: 15 residues. The V gene's germline CDR1 is GTSNPN and CDR2 SVGIG (reference sequence). This chain's CDR3 is CAWSRDRRGAGELFF. As DNA, the CDR3 is TGTGCCTGGAGTCGGGACAGGAGGGGGGCCGGGGAGCTGTTTTTT.

J is TRBJ1-1 and V is TRBV14, with D tentatively TRBD1 (5 bases). V lost 3 bases to trimming and J lost 3 bases, with 8 bases between them. The CDR3 covers 13 residues. In germline, CDR1 is SGHDN, CDR2 FVKESK. In DNA form, the CDR3 reads TGTGCCAGCAGCCAGGGGGGTTACACTGAAGCTTTCTTT. It codes for CASSQGGYTEAFF.

This clone was detected many times. The chain combines TRBV10-2 with TRBJ1-1, with D perhaps matching TRBD1 (5 bases). Germline-derived CDR1 and CDR2 are WSHSY and SAAADI. Trimming cost V 1 base and J 4 bases, with 10 bases left between them. This CDR3 comprises 14 residues. Here the CDR3 DNA reads TGCGCCAGCAGTGAGTTCGGGGGGGGCACTGAAGCTTTCTTT. Protein product: CASSEFGGGTEAFF.

The V gene is TRBV6-5, the J gene TRBJ1-4, with 7 bases aligning to TRBD1. Germline V gene data show CDR1 as MNHEY and CDR2 as SVGAGI. Trimming cost V 6 bases and J 8 bases; bases outside gene matches: 6. CDR3 length equals 13 residues. CDR3 sequence: CASRTGRTEKLFF. In DNA form, the CDR3 reads TGTGCCAGCAGGACAGGGAGGACCGAAAAACTGTTTTTT.

The genes are TRBV7-8 and TRBJ2-7, with D unclear. Trimming pared 4 bases from V and 5 bases from J, leaving 12 bases between. CDR1 is SGHVS, CDR2 FQNEAQ, per germline. The CDR3 extends over 13 amino acids. CDR3 DNA sequence: TGTGCCAGCAGCTCAACGCGAACCCACGAGCAGTACTTC. Its translation is CASSSTRTHEQYF.

This chain connects TRBV18 to TRBJ2-7, with a weak D call TRBD1 (6 bases). V was cut by 3 bases and J by 7 bases, with 13 bases left in between. Germline V CDR1 and CDR2: KGHSH, LQKENI. The CDR3 totals 13 residues. This chain's CDR3 is CASSPDSGGEQYF. The CDR3 DNA is TGTGCCAGCTCACCGGACAGCGGCGGGGAGCAGTACTTC.

CDR3 sequence: CAWSDAPRQGAGNTEAFF. The CDR3 nucleotides read TGTGCCTGGAGTGACGCCCCTCGACAGGGGGCAGGGAACACTGAAGCTTTCTTT. The chain carries TRBV30 and TRBJ1-1, with TRBD1 matching over 10 bases. The CDR3 has 18 amino acids. Germline V gene data show CDR1 as GTSNPN and CDR2 as SVGIG (reference sequence). The ends lost 1 base at V and 1 base at J; junction bases unmatched: 12.

V usage is TRBV6-2 or TRBV6-3 and J usage is TRBJ2-6; no definite D call. The V end was cut by 2 bases, the J end by 1 base, with 9 bases between. The CDR3 contains 16 residues. The germline gives CDR1 MNHEY, CDR2 SVGEGT. The CDR3 DNA is TGTGCCAGCAGTTACGGTCGGGTGTCTGGGGCCAACGTCCTGACTTTC. It yields the protein CASSYGRVSGANVLTF.

This clone appeared once. J is TRBJ1-6 and V is TRBV27; D is uncertain. The CDR3 totals 15 residues. The germline gives CDR1 MNHEY, CDR2 SMNVEV (reference sequence). V was clipped by 2 bases and J by 10 bases, with 15 bases between them. In nucleotides, the CDR3 is TGTGCCAGCAGTTTACACCTGGAGGGAAGCTCACCCCTCCACTTT. Translation gives CASSLHLEGSSPLHF.

V usage is TRBV19 and J usage is TRBJ2-3; 8 bases align to TRBD2. CDR1 is LNHDA and CDR2 is SQIVND in the germline V gene (reference sequence). This CDR3 is built from 16 residues. With V trimmed by 7 bases and J by 2 bases, 11 bases remained unmatched. The CDR3: CASTSSAGAYTDTQYF. CDR3 DNA: TGTGCCAGTACCTCTTCAGCGGGGGCCTACACAGATACGCAGTATTTT.

The chain joins TRBV25-1 to TRBJ1-6; D gene ambiguous. There are 15 residues in the CDR3. The germline gives CDR1 MGHDK, CDR2 SYGVNS. Trimming stripped 6 bases from V and 6 bases from J, with 15 bases between. This CDR3 is CASSGRGRPNSPLHF. The CDR3 DNA sequence: TGTGCCAGCAGCGGTCGAGGGAGGCCTAATTCACCCCTCCACTTT.

The chain couples TRBV7-2 to TRBJ2-7; the match to TRBD1 covers 9 bases. The trim removed 5 bases at V and 2 bases at J, leaving 4 bases unmatched. Germline CDR1 is SGHTA and CDR2 is FQGNSA. CDR3 length equals 14 residues. The chain's CDR3 is CASSPHRGPYEQYF. CDR3 DNA: TGTGCCAGCAGCCCACACAGGGGGCCCTACGAGCAGTACTTC.

This rearrangement joins TRBV19 to TRBJ2-4; the D gene is possibly TRBD2 (7 bases). Germline V gives CDR1 LNHDA, CDR2 SQIVND (reference sequence). The CDR3 sequence is 19 residues long. V was shortened by 3 bases and J by 0 bases, with 21 bases between the two germline ends. The CDR3 region has the DNA TGTGCCAGTAGTATGGGGGGGCAGGTAGCAGCTCTAGCCAAAAACATTCAGTACTTC. Translated, it gives CASSMGGQVAALAKNIQYF.

The V gene is TRBV3-1 (or the pseudogene TRBV3-2), the J gene TRBJ1-1, with 10 nucleotides matching TRBD1. The length of the CDR3 is 13 residues. Germline CDR1 reads LGHDT; CDR2 reads YNNKEL (reference sequence). With 4 bases clipped from V and 5 bases from J, the junction kept 1 base outside the gene matches. The chain's CDR3 is CASSRTGGTEAFF. The CDR3 DNA is TGTGCCAGCAGCCGGACAGGGGGAACTGAAGCTTTCTTT.

V and J are TRBV2 and TRBJ2-5; 10 bases align to TRBD1. This CDR3 has 14 residues. Losses at the gene ends were 6 bases for V and 2 bases for J; bases not matched to a gene: 3. Germline V gene sequence: CDR1 SNHLY, CDR2 FYNNEI. Here the CDR3 DNA reads TGTGCCAGCAGGCGGGACAGGGGACAAGAGACCCAGTACTTC. Translating it yields CASRRDRGQETQYF. Variable domain in full (rest from reference TRBV2 and TRBJ2-5): EPEVTQTPSHQVTQMGQEVILRCVPISNHLYFYWYRQILGQKVEFLVSFYNNEISEKSEIFDDQFSVERPDGSNFTLKIRSTKLEDSAMYFCASRRDRGQETQYFGPGTRLLVL.

The chain employs TRBV27 and TRBJ1-2, with 9 bases lining up with TRBD1. J was trimmed by 8 bases and V by 5 bases; bases with no gene match: 12. The germline gives CDR1 MNHEY, CDR2 SMNVEV (reference sequence). The CDR3 totals 15 residues. CDR3 protein: CASSTSGTGNVGYTF. In DNA form, the CDR3 reads TGTGCCAGCAGTACCTCCGGGACAGGGAATGTCGGCTACACCTTC.

This clone was found once. CDR3 in amino acids: CASSPLWDGRETQYF. The CDR3 DNA sequence: TGCGCCAGCAGCCCCCTGTGGGATGGGAGAGAGACCCAGTACTTC. V gene TRBV4-3 combines with J gene TRBJ2-5, with D tentatively TRBD2 (5 bases). The V gene lost 4 bases and the J gene lost 4 bases, with 16 bases spanning the gap. Germline CDR1 and CDR2: LGHNA and YSLEER. The CDR3 runs to 15 residues.